This entry concerns a single T cell receptor (beta chain). This clonotype is deemed medium-sized (0.01 to 0.1%). Its antigen target is currently unknown. Base qualities are not at hand, and no much larger clone is one base apart. The V and J ends are trimmed by 6 bases and 4 bases, leaving 7 bases between them. The cysteine opens and the phenylalanine closes a CDR3 of 12 amino acids. Only CDR3 DNA is held: 36 bases, read in frame from base 1. CDR1 LNHDA and CDR2 SQIVND are derived from the germline V gene (reference sequence). This entry comes from a study of HIV-infected patients and healthy controls (dated by TCRdb to the mid-2010s). Background for the entire study: CD4 counts rose modestly but significantly in most of the 16 patients after three months of therapy, yet stayed below normal ranges. CD8 counts did not change consistently during early therapy, while the CD4:CD8 ratio increased slightly. After a further year of therapy, viral load was undetectable in all patients, having already become undetectable in 11 of 16 patients by the second bleed. Relative to controls, total CDR3 counts per chain did not differ significantly, and patients lacked overall T-cell lymphocytopenia. The study tested whether deep TCR repertoire sequencing of HIV patients' small blood samples could capture immune perturbation and reconstitution.

What the study reported, not specific to this receptor: Pairing of alpha and beta chains was not determined in the samples. The study did not determine donor HLA types. Processing included only sixteen HIV-infected individuals, and this was regarded by the authors as a major limit on how widely the findings apply. Unequal numbers of distinct sequences between patients and controls complicated comparisons, and size-matching overweighted rare events from HIV-infected data. Oligoclonality may be reflected in the significantly higher mean Gini indices of HIV-infected repertoires compared with controls. More CDR3s were shared between individuals among healthy controls than among HIV+ patients, as measured by Jaccard index and by the count of highly shared sequences. HIV-associated CDR3s exhibited a significant reduction in frequency during therapy, whereas CMV-associated CDR3s exhibited no significant change, although the majority increased in frequency. Healthy control repertoires showed roughly threefold more distinct CDR3s and higher Shannon diversity than untreated HIV+ repertoires. Eight alpha and eight beta V genes showed significantly different mean usage between HIV-infected patients and controls. The observed differences in diversity could not be explained by the slight differences in age and sex profiles between the study cohorts. In size-matched repertoire data, the apparent post-therapy recovery of the Gini index in HIV-infected patients was not replicated. Alpha-chain CDR3s from MAIT cells appeared at high frequency in healthy controls but were severely depleted in HIV+ repertoires. Using whole blood restricted sequencing depth and prevented separating the dynamics of distinct T-cell subpopulations.

500 ng RNA was reverse transcribed with SuperScript III using primers against the alpha and beta constant regions. Separate alpha and beta chain libraries were generated by chain-specific third strand synthesis with multiplexing indices. The protocol used a single primer pair to amplify all rearrangements within a chain, which avoided primer bias, and attached molecular barcodes to each cDNA molecule. Purified cDNA was ligated with T4 RNA Ligase 1 onto a 5' RACE adapter bearing a random hexamer and the SP2 sequencing primer site. The authors primed second strand synthesis from the SP2 site with Phusion polymerase and used slow temperature ramps to favor optimal annealing. The 12-nucleotide barcode on each molecule comprised two random hexamer sequences, both introduced before amplification and concatenated. A brief initial PCR introduced P5 and P7 adapter elements together with a second index, and an approximately 25-cycle amplification PCR using P5s and P7 primers was subsequently performed. Libraries received about 30 PCR cycles in total, were quantified on a Qubit, sized on a Bioanalyzer, and diluted to about 4 nM. Normalized libraries were sequenced on an Illumina MiSeq with 2 x 250 paired-end kits. MinElute columns were the means by which the reverse transcription reactions were cleaned up, and the reactions were eluted into approximately 9.2 ul Tris-Cl. The adapter ligations were run for 23 hours at 16 degrees C, and AMPure XP beads at a 1:1 ratio were afterwards used to clean them. The paper's data handling went like this. A modified Decombinator processed the demultiplexed FASTQ files and output V, J, insert and barcode information. Any sequence that shared a barcode yet differed from the dominant sequence was discarded as an error, and the number of original cDNA molecules was estimated by counting barcodes clustered at Levenshtein distance 3. The R packages ineq, vegan, igraph and RCytoscape were used for downstream analyses, with IMGT nomenclature and CDR3 definitions applied. V gene usage was calculated across distinct sequences, with every TCR tallied a single time to avoid skew from clonal expansion. Similarity networks connected unique CDR3 amino acid sequences within a donor whenever two sequences differed by a single Levenshtein edit. Published HIV-specific CDR3s (approximately 100 alpha, approximately 660 beta) and CMV-specific CDR3s (approximately 13 alpha, more than 250 beta) were assembled and queried against the repertoires. It was shown by random subsampling to size-matched repertoires that the decreased diversity of patients was not caused by their lower sequence numbers. TCRdb reworked the public reads: Q25 trimming with fastp, MiXCR clone assembly, productive beta chains retained. Records with the same CDR3 protein are collapsed into one entry carrying the most frequent genes and DNA. V and J calls and clone size were set by TCRdb, not the authors. The sample contains thousands of distinct CDR3 sequences, less than 9% of them found a single time. The biggest ten clones account for about 9.3% of the sample.

Whole blood was used without cell fractionation, so all unsorted peripheral T cells were reflected in the repertoire. For RNA extraction, a 2.5 ml sample of peripheral blood was drawn into Tempus tubes. The first sixteen eligible patients were processed from the enrolled HIV-infected adults, who had not yet received antiretroviral therapy and were about to begin treatment. Patients were deemed ineligible for enrollment if they had febrile or AIDS-related illness, tumors, hepatitis B or C coinfection, immunomodulatory therapy, recent vaccination or treatment interruptions. The TURBO-DNase kit was used to remove leftover genomic DNA, and GLOBINclear was used to deplete globin mRNA. Pretreatment blood was drawn from HIV-infected patients immediately prior to the initiation of antiretroviral therapy.

The receptor's source is an adult with HIV infection. This material consisted of blood, taken before antiretroviral therapy. In this chain, TRBV19 is recombined with TRBJ1-5; possibly the D gene is TRBD1, per 6 matching bases. The CDR3 reads as follows: CASRQGNQPQHF. The DNA is TGTGCCAGTAGGCAGGGGAATCAGCCCCAGCATTTT. Reference TRBV19 and TRBJ1-5 genes cover what lies past the CDR3, so the full variable domain is DGGITQSPKYLFRKEGQNVTLSCEQNLNHDAMYWYRQDPGQGLRLIYYSQIVNDFQKGDIAEGYSVSREKKESFPLTVTSAQKNPTAFYLCASRQGNQPQHFGDGTRLSIL.